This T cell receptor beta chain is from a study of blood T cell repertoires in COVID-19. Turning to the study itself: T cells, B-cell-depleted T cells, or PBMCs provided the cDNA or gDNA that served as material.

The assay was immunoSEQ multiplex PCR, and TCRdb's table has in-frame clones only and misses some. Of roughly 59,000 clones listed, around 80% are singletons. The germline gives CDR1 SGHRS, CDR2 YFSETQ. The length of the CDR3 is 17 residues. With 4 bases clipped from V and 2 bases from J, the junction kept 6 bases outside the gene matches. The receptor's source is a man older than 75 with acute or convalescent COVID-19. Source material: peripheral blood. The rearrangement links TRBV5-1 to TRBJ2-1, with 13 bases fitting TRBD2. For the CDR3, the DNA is TGCGCCAGCAGCCGATCGGGACTAGCGGGGACCTACAATGAGCAGTTCTTC. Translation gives CASSRSGLAGTYNEQFF. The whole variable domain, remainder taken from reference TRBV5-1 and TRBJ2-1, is KAGVTQTPRYLIKTRGQQVTLSCSPISGHRSVSWYQQTPGQGLQFLFEYFSETQRNKGNFPGRFSGRQFSNSRSEMNVSTLELGDSALYLCASSRSGLAGTYNEQFFGPGTRLTVL.